This T cell receptor (beta chain) was captured by sequencing in a study of T cell responses to AZD1222 COVID-19 vaccine. Study-wide points: Only five or six AZD1222 recipients tested seropositive at baseline.

Comment on this clone: Its target is not known.

Per the germline V gene, CDR1 is MDHEN and CDR2 is SYDVKM. The CDR3 contains 15 residues. V was shortened by 6 bases and J by 0 bases, with 12 bases between the two germline ends. Generated by immunoSEQ multiplex PCR, the TCRdb table keeps only in-frame clones and is missing some. This table has about 140,000 clones, about 91% appearing once. This clonotype was sampled from an adult in good health. The gene calls are TRBV28 and TRBJ1-5, with a tentative D call TRBD1 (6 bases). The sequencing here drew on peripheral blood, taken on day 0 of AZD1222 vaccination. CDR3 in DNA: TGTGCCAGCAGATGGGGGCAGTTTAGCAATCAGCCCCAGCATTTT. Its translation: CASRWGQFSNQPQHF.